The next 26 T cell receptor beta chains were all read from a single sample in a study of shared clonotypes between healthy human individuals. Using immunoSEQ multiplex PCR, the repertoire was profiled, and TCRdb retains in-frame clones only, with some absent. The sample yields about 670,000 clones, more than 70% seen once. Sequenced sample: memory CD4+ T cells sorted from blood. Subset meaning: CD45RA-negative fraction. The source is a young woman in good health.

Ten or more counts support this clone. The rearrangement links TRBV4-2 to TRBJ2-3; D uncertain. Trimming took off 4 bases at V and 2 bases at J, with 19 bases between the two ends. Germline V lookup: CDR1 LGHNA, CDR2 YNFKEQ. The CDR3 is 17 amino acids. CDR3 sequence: CASSPMTEVGITDTQYF. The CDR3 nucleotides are TGTGCCAGCAGCCCCATGACTGAAGTGGGGATCACAGATACGCAGTATTTT.

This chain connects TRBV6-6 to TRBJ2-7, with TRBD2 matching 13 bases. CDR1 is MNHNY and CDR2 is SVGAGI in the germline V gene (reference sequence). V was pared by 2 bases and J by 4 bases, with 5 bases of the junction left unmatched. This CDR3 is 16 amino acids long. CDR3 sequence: CASSYGGTSGKYEQYF. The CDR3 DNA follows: TGTGCCAGCAGTTACGGTGGGACTAGCGGGAAATACGAGCAGTACTTC.

CDR3 residues: CASSQDGEQGRHEQYF. The CDR3 region has the DNA TGCGCCAGCAGCCAAGATGGTGAGCAGGGCCGGCACGAGCAGTACTTC. J is TRBJ2-7 and V is TRBV4-1, with D perhaps TRBD1 (5 bases). Trimming stripped 0 bases from V and 5 bases from J, with 17 bases between. CDR1 and CDR2 from the germline V gene are MGHRA and YSYEKL. The CDR3 consists of 16 residues.

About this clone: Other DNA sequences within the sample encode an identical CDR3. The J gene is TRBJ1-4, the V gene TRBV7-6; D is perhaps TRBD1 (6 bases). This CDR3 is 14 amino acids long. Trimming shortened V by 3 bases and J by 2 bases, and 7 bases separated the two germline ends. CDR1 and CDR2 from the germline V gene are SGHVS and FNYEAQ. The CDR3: CASSLGATNEKLFF. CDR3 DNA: TGTGCCAGCAGCTTGGGGGCGACTAATGAAAAACTGTTTTTT.

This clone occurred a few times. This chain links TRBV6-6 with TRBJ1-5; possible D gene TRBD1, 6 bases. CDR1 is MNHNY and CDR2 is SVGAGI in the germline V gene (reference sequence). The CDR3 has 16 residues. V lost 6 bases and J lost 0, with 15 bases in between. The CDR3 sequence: CASRRGGGLSNQPQHF. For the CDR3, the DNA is TGTGCCAGCAGGCGAGGAGGGGGACTTAGCAATCAGCCCCAGCATTTT.

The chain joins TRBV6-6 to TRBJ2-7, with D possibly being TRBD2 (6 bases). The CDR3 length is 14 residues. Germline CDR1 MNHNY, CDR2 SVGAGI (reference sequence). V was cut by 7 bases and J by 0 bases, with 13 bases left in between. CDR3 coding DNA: TGTGCCAGCACAGGTAGCGGACTCTCCTACGAGCAGTACTTC. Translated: CASTGSGLSYEQYF.

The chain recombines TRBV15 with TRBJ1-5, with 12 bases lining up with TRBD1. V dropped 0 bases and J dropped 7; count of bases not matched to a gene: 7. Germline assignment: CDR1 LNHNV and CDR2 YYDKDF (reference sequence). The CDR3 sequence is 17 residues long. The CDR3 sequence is CATSRDTGQGARQPQHF. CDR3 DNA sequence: TGTGCCACCAGCAGAGATACGGGACAGGGGGCAAGGCAGCCCCAGCATTTT.

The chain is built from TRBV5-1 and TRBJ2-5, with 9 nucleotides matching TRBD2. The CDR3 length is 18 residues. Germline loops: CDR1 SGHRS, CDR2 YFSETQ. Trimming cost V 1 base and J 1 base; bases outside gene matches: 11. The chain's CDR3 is CASSLRVGGLALQETQYF. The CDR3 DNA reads TGCGCCAGCAGCTTGCGGGTAGGGGGACTAGCACTCCAAGAGACCCAGTACTTC.

The CDR3 nucleotides read TGTGCCACCGCGGGACTAGCGGGAGCGCAGTATTTT. Its translation: CATAGLAGAQYF. This chain links TRBV2 with TRBJ2-3; TRBD2 aligns across 14 bases. Trimming removed 10 bases from V and 10 bases from J; junction bases left unmatched: 4. The CDR3 extends over 12 amino acids. Germline values: CDR1 SNHLY, CDR2 FYNNEI.

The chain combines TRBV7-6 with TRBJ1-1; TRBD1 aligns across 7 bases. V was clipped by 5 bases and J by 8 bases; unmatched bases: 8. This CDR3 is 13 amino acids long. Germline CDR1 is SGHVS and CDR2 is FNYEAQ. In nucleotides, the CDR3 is TGTGCCAGCAGCGCCGGGACAGACGCAGAAGCTTTCTTT. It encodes CASSAGTDAEAFF.

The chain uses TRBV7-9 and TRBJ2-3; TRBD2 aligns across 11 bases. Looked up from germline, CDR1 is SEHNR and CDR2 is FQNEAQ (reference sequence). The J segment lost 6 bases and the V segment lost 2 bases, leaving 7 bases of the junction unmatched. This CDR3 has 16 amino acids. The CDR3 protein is CASSLLLAGESDTQYF. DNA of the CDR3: TGTGCCAGCAGCTTATTACTAGCGGGGGAATCGGATACGCAGTATTTT.

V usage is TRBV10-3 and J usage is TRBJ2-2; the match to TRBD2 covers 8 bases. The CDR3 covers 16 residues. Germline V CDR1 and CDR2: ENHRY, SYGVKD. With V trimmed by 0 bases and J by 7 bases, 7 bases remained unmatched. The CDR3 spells CAISESGGLVVGELFF. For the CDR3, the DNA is TGTGCCATCAGTGAGTCGGGGGGACTAGTGGTCGGGGAGCTGTTTTTT.

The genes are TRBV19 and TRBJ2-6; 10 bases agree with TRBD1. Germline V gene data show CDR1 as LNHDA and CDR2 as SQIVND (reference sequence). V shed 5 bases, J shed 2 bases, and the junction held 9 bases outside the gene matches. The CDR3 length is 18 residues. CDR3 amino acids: CASSLGQGEYAGANVLTF. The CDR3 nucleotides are TGTGCCAGTAGTCTTGGACAGGGGGAGTACGCTGGGGCCAACGTCCTGACTTTC.

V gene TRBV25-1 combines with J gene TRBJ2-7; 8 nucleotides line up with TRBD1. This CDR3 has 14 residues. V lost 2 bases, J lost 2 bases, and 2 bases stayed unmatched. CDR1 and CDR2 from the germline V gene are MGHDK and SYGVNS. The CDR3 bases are TGTGCCAGCAGTGAAGACAGGGGTACCTACGAGCAGTACTTC. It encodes CASSEDRGTYEQYF.

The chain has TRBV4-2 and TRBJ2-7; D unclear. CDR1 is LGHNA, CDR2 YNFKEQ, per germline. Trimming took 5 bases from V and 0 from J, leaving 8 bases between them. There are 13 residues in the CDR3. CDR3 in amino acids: CASSLRNSYEQYF. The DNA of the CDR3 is TGTGCCAGCAGCTTGCGTAACTCCTACGAGCAGTACTTC.

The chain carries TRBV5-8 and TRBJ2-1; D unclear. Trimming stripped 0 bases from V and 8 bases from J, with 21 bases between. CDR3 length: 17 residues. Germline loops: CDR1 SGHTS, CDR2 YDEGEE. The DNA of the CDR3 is TGTGCCAGCAGCTTGGTAGATAGGTCTGACGCATATGATGAGCAGTTCTTC. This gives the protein CASSLVDRSDAYDEQFF.

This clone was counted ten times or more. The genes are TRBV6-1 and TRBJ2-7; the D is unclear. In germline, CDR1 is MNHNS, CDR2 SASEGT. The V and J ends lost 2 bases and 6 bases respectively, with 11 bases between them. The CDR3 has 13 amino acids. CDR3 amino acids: CASSEPPRREQYF. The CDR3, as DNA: TGTGCCAGCAGTGAACCGCCGCGGCGCGAGCAGTACTTC.

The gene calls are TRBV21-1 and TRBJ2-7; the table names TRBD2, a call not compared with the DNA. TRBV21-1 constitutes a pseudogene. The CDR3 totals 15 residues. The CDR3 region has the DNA TGTGCCAGCGGAGGGCTAGCGGGTGTCACCAACGAGCAGTACTTC. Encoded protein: CASGGLAGVTNEQYF.

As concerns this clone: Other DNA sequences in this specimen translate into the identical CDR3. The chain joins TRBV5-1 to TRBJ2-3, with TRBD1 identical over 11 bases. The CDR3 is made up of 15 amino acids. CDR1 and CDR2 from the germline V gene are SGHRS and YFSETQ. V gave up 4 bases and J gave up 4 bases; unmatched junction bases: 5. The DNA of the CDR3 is TGCGCCAGCAGCCTAGGACAGGGGGCGGCAGATACGCAGTATTTT. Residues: CASSLGQGAADTQYF.

Written as DNA, the CDR3 is TGTGCCAGCAGCGTCCTGGGGGAGGCAGATACGCAGTATTTT. Translation: CASSVLGEADTQYF. This rearrangement joins TRBV9 to TRBJ2-3; TRBD2 is a possible D gene (6 bases). Germline assignment: CDR1 SGDLS and CDR2 YYNGEE. The CDR3 totals 14 residues. The V end lost 2 bases, the J end lost 4 bases, and 11 bases lay between the germline ends.

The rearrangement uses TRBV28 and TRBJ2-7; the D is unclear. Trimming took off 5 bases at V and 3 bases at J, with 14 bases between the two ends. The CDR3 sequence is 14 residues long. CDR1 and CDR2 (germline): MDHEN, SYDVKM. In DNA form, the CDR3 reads TGTGCCAGCAGTCCCCGTGGGGTTAACTACGAGCAGTACTTC. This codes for CASSPRGVNYEQYF.

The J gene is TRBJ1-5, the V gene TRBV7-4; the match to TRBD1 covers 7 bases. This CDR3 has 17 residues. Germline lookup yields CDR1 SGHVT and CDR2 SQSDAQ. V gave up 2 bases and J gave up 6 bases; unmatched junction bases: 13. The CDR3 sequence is CASSLFHRQGQAQPQHF. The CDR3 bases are TGTGCCAGCAGCTTATTCCATCGACAGGGTCAGGCTCAGCCCCAGCATTTT. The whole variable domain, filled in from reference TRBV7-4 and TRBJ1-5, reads GAGVSQSPRYKVAKRGRDVALRCDSISGHVTLYWYRQTLGQGSEVLTYSQSDAQRDKSGRPSGRFSAERPERSVSTLKIQRTEQGDSAVYLCASSLFHRQGQAQPQHFGDGTRLSIL.

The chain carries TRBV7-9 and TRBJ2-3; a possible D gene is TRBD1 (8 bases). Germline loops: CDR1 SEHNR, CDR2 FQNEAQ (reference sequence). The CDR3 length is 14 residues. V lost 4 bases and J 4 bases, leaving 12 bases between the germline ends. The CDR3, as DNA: TGTGCCAGCAGCTCCACAGGGGGGGCAGATACGCAGTATTTT. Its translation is CASSSTGGADTQYF. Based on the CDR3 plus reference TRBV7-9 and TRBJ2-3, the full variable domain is DTGVSQNPRHKITKRGQNVTFRCDPISEHNRLYWYRQTLGQGPEFLTYFQNEAQLEKSRLLSDRFSAERPKGSFSTLEIQRTEQGDSAMYLCASSSTGGADTQYFGPGTRLTVL.

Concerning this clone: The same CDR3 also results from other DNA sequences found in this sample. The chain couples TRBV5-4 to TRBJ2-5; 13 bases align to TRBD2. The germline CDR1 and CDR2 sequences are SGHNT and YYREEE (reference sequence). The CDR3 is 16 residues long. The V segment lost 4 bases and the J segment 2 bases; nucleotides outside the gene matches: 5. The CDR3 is CASSKGLAGVQETQYF. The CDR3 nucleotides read TGTGCCAGCAGCAAAGGACTAGCGGGGGTACAAGAGACCCAGTACTTC.

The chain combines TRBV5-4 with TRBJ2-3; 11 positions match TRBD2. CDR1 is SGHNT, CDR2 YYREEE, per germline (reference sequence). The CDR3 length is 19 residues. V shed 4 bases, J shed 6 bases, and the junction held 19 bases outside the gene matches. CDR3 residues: CASSLLPFSGRAGGDTQYF. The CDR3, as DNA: TGTGCCAGCAGCCTTCTCCCCTTTAGCGGGAGGGCCGGGGGTGATACGCAGTATTTT.

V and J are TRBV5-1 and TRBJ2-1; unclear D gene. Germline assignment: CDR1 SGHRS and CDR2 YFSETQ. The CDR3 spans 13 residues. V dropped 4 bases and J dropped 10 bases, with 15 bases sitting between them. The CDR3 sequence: CASSPILREEQFF. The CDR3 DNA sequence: TGCGCCAGCAGCCCTATTCTACGTGAAGAGCAGTTCTTC.